The following is a T cell receptor (beta chain) sequence with its context. The CDR3 contains 15 residues. V shed 3 bases, J shed 7 bases, and the junction held 10 bases outside the gene matches. The sample is drawn from a study of tumor-infiltrating lymphocytes in oesophageal squamous cell carcinoma. One entry per CDR3 protein results from TCRdb running MiXCR on the PCR reads. The repertoire holds 10,000 to 15,000 distinct CDR3 sequences, 50% to 70% seen once, with around 32% in the top ten. The source of this sequence is a female donor with esophageal squamous cell carcinoma. The sequenced sample was esophageal tumor tissue. V usage is TRBV12-3 or TRBV12-4 and J usage is TRBJ2-7; 9 bases align to TRBD2. CDR3 sequence reads: CASSFTTSGYNEQYF. The DNA for the CDR3 is TGTGCCAGCAGTTTTACGACTAGCGGCTACAATGAGCAGTACTTC.